This TCR beta chain was profiled in a study of response to subunit inactivated influenza vaccine listed by TCRdb under 2018. Turning to the overall study: The study used deep quantitative T cell receptor repertoire profiling to track responses to a trivalent subunit inactivated influenza vaccine. What the work shows at the level of the full study, not this receptor alone: The authors suggested that each seasonal influenza vaccination may recruit only a limited number of new T cells.

The CDR3 holds 11 amino acids from the cysteine to the phenylalanine. Solely the CDR3 DNA is kept, with 33 bases framed from the first base. From the germline V gene, CDR1 is SQVTM and CDR2 is ANQGSEA. Compared with germline, V lacks 7 bases and J lacks 6 bases; bases without a gene match: 4. The method was RT-PCR. Sequencer: Illumina HiSeq 2500. TCRdb trimmed public reads at Q25 via fastp, called clones via MiXCR and kept in-frame beta chains. Every entry covers one CDR3 protein and lists the most common genes and DNA from its rows. The sample table records approximately 530,000 distinct CDR3 sequences; 10% to 15% of these occur just once. The ten biggest clones cover over 10% of the sample. Taken with the paper, the label for time point translates to: more than 40 days after influenza vaccine administration. A word on this clonotype: Its binding antigen is unknown. Base qualities are not at hand, and no much larger clone is one base apart.

The rearranged chain carries TRBV29-1 and TRBJ2-7, with 9 bases in between that match TRBD2. Sample: PBMCs from blood, taken roughly 46 days after vaccination. The origin of this receptor is a man aged 45-65 years who received an inactivated influenza vaccine. Donor details come from another sample of the same person, matched by shared clones. The CDR3 protein: CSAGTSSEQYF. The DNA sequence is as follows: TGCAGCGCTGGGACTAGCTCCGAGCAGTACTTC.